This T cell receptor (beta chain) came from a study of blood T cell repertoires in COVID-19. This table comes from immunoSEQ multiplex PCR, and its TCRdb copy is limited to in-frame clones, with some not included. The sample carries 350,000 or so clones, around nine tenths recorded once. The CDR3 extends over 15 amino acids. Trimming at V came to 4 bases and at J to 5 bases, leaving 10 bases not matched to a gene. Germline V CDR1 and CDR2: MNHEY, SVGAGI. The Seattle site enrolled patients during active infection and followed them longitudinally. Specimen: peripheral blood. The TCR originated in a woman in her sixties or seventies with COVID-19, enrolled during active disease. The chain employs TRBV6-5 and TRBJ2-7, with 8 positions matching TRBD1. For the CDR3, the DNA is TGTGCCAGCAGTTCTGGCCGGACAGGGACAGACGAGCAGTACTTC. Amino acid sequence: CASSSGRTGTDEQYF.